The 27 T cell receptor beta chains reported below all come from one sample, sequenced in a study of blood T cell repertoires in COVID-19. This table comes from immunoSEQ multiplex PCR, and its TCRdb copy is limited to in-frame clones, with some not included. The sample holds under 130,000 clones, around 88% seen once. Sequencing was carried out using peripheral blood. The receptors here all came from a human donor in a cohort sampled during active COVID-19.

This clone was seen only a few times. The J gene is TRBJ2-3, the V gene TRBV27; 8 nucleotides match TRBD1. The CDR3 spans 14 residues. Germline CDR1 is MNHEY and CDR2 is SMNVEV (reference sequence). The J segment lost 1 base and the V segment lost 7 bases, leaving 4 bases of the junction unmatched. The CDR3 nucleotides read TGTGCCAGCACGGACAGGGAACGCACAGATACGCAGTATTTT. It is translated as CASTDRERTDTQYF.

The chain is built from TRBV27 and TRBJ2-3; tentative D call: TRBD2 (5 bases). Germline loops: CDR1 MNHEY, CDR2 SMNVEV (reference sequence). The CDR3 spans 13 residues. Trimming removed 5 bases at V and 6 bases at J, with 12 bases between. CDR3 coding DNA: TGTGCCAGCAGTAAGCGGCCGGGCGATACGCAGTATTTT. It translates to CASSKRPGDTQYF.

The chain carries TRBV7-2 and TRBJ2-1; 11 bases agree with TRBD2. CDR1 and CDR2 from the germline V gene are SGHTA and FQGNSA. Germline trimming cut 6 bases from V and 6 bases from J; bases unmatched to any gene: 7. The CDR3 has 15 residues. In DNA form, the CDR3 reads TGTGCCAGCAGGAAAACTAGCGGGAGCGGCAATGAGCAGTTCTTC. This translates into CASRKTSGSGNEQFF.

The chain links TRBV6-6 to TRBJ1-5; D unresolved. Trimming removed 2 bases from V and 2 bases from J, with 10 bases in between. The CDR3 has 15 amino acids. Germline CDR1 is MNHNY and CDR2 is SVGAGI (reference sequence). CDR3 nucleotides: TGTGCCAGCAGTTACGAACGGAGAGGCAATCAGCCCCAGCATTTT. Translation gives CASSYERRGNQPQHF.

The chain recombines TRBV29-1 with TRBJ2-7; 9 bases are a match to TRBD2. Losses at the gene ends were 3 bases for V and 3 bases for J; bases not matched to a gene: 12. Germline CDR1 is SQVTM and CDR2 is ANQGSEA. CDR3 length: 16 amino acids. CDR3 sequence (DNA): TGCAGCGTTGAGGGGGGTGAGGGGACTAGCATCTACGAGCAGTACTTC. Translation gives CSVEGGEGTSIYEQYF.

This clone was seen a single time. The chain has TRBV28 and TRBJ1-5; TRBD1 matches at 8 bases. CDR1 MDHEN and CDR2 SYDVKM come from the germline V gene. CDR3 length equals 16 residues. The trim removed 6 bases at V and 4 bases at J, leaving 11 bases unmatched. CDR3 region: CASSTPGQGLNQPQHF. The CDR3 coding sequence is TGTGCCAGCAGCACGCCCGGACAGGGCCTAAATCAGCCCCAGCATTTT.

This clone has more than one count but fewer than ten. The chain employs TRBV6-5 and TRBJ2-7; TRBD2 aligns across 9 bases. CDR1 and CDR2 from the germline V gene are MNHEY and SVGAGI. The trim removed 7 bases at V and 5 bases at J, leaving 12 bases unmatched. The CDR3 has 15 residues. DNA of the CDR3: TGTGCCAGCACAAGCATAGCGGGAGTTGGCCACGAGCAGTACTTC. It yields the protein CASTSIAGVGHEQYF.

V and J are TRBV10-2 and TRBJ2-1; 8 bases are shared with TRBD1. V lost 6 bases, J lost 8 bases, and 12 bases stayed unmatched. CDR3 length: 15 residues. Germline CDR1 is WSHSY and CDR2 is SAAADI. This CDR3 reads CASRHQGAQRYEQFF. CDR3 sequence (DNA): TGCGCCAGCAGGCACCAGGGGGCGCAAAGGTATGAGCAGTTCTTC.

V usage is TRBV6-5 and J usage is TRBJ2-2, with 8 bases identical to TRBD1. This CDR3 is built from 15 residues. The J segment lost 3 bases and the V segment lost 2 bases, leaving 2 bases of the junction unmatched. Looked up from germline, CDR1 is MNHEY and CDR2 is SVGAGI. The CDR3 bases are TGTGCCAGCAGTTACGGCAGGGGGCACACCGGGGAGCTGTTTTTT. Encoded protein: CASSYGRGHTGELFF.

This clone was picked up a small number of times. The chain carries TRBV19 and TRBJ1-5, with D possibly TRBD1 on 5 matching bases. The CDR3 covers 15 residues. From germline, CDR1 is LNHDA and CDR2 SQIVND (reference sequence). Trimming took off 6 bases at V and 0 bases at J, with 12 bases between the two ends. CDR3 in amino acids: CASRRQSYSNQPQHF. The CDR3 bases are TGTGCCAGTAGAAGACAGAGTTATAGCAATCAGCCCCAGCATTTT.

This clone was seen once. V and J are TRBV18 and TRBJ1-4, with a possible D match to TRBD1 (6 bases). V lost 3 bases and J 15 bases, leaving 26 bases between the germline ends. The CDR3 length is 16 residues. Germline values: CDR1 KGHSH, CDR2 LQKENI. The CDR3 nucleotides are TGTGCCAGCTCACCGGTACCGTGGGCAGGAGCAGGGACATTGTTTTTT. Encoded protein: CASSPVPWAGAGTLFF. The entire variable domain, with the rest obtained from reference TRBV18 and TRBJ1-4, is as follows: NAGVMQNPRHLVRRRGQEARLRCSPMKGHSHVYWYRQLPEEGLKFMVYLQKENIIDESGMPKERFSAEFPKEGPSILRIQQVVRGDSAAYFCASSPVPWAGAGTLFFGSGTQLSVL.

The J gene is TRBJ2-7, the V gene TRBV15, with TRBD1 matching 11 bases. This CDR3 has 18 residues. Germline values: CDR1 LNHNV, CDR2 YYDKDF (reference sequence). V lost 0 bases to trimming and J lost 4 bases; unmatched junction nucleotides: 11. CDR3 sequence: CATSRDFPRRDRGYEQYF. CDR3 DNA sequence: TGTGCCACCAGCAGAGATTTCCCCCGTAGGGACAGGGGGTACGAGCAGTACTTC.

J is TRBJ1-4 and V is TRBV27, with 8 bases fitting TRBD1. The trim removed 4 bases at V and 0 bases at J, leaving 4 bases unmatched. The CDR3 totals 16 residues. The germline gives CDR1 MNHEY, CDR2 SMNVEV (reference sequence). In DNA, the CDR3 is TGTGCCAGCAGTTATGGACAGGGAGCAACTAATGAAAAACTGTTTTTT. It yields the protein CASSYGQGATNEKLFF.

The chain's CDR3 is CASSPRGGTEAFF. DNA for the CDR3: TGTGCCAGCAGTCCCCGGGGGGGCACTGAAGCTTTCTTT. V usage is TRBV28 and J usage is TRBJ1-1, with D perhaps matching TRBD1 (5 bases). V was shortened by 5 bases and J by 4 bases, with 11 bases between the two germline ends. Germline V gene lookup returns CDR1 MDHEN and CDR2 SYDVKM. CDR3 length equals 13 residues.

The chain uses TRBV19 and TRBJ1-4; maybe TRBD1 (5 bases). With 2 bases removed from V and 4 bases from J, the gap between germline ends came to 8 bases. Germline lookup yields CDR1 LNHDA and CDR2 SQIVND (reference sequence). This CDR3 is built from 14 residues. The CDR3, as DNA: TGTGCCAGTAGTATAAACAGGAATAATGAAAAACTGTTTTTT. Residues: CASSINRNNEKLFF.

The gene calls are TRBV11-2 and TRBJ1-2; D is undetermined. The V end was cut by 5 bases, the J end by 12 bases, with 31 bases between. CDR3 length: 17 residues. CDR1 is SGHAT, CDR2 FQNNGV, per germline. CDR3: CASSHIRGRTGQHNHTF. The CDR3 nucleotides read TGTGCCAGCAGCCACATAAGAGGGAGGACGGGCCAGCATAACCACACCTTC.

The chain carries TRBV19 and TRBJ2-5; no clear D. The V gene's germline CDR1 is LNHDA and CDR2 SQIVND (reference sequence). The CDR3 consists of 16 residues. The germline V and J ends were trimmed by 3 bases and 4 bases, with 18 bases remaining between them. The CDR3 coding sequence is TGTGCCAGTAGTATCGGAGCCAGCCGCACCGGAGAGACCCAGTACTTC. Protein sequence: CASSIGASRTGETQYF.

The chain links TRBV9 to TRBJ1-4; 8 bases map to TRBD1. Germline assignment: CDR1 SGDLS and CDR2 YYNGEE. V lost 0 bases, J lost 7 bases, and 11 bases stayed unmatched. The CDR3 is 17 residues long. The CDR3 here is CASSVGLGTGAGEKLFF. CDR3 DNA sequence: TGTGCCAGCAGCGTAGGACTAGGGACAGGAGCGGGTGAAAAACTGTTTTTT.

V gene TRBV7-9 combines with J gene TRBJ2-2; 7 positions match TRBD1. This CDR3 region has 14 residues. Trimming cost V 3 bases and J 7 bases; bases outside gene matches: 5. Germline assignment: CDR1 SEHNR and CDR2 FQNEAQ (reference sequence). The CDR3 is CASSFGTEVGELFF. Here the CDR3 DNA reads TGTGCCAGCAGCTTTGGGACAGAAGTCGGGGAGCTGTTTTTT.

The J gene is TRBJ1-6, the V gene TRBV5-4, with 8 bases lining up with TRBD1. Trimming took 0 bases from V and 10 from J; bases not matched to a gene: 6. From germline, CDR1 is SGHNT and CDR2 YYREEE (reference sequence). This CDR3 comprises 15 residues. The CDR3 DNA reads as TGTGCCAGCAGCTTGGATGGGACAGGAGTCTCACCCCTCCACTTT. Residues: CASSLDGTGVSPLHF.

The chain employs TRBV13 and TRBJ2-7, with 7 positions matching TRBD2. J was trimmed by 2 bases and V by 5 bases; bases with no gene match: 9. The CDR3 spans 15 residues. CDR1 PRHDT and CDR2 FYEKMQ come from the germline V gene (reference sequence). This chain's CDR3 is CASSDREAGAYEQYF. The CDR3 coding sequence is TGTGCCAGCAGCGATAGGGAGGCGGGGGCCTACGAGCAGTACTTC. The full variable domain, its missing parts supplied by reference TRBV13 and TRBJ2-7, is AAGVIQSPRHLIKEKRETATLKCYPIPRHDTVYWYQQGPGQDPQFLISFYEKMQSDKGSIPDRFSAQQFSDYHSELNMSSLELGDSALYFCASSDREAGAYEQYFGPGTRLTVT.

This CDR3 is CASSFRRGDTQYF. DNA for the CDR3: TGTGCCAGCAGTTTTCGACGGGGAGATACGCAGTATTTT. The chain joins TRBV27 to TRBJ2-3; TRBD2 is a possible D gene (5 bases). Per germline, CDR1 MNHEY and CDR2 SMNVEV (reference sequence). With 3 bases removed from V and 5 bases from J, the gap between germline ends came to 9 bases. There are 13 residues in the CDR3.

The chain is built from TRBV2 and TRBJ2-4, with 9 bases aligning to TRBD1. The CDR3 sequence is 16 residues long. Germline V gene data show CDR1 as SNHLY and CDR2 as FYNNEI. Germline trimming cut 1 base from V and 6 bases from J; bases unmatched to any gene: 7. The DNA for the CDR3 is TGTGCCAGCAGTGAAGTACAGGGGGCGCCGATAAACATTCAGTACTTC. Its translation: CASSEVQGAPINIQYF.

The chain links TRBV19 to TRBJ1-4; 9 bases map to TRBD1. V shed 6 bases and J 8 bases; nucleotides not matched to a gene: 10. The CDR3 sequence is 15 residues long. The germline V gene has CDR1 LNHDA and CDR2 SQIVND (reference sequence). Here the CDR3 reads CASSHTGGAKEKLFF. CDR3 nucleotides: TGTGCCAGTAGCCATACAGGGGGCGCCAAGGAAAAACTGTTTTTT.

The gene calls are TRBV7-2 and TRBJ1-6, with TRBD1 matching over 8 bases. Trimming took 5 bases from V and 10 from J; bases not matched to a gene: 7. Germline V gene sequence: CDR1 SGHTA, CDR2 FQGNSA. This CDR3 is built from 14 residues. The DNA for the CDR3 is TGTGCCAGCAGCCTACGGACAGGGTCGTCACCCCTCCACTTT. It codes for CASSLRTGSSPLHF. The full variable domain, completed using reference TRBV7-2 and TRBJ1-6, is GAGVSQSPSNKVTEKGKDVELRCDPISGHTALYWYRQSLGQGLEFLIYFQGNSAPDKSGLPSDRFSAERTGGSVSTLTIQRTQQEDSAVYLCASSLRTGSSPLHFGNGTRLTVT.

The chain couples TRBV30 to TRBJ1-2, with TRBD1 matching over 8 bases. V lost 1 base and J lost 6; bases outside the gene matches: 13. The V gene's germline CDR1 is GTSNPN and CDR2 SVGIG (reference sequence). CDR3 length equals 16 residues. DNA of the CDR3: TGTGCCTGGAGTGCCTCGGCAGGGGGCCCTGTGGATGGCTACACCTTC. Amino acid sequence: CAWSASAGGPVDGYTF.

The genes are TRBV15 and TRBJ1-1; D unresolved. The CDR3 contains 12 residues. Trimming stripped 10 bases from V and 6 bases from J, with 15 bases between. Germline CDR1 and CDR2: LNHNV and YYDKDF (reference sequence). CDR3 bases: TGTGCCAGCGTCGGTCGACAAGCTGAAGCTTTCTTT. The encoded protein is CASVGRQAEAFF.